The rows below give T cell receptor beta chains drawn from one sample of a study of T cell responses to AZD1222 COVID-19 vaccine. Method: immunoSEQ multiplex PCR; TCRdb's copy keeps in-frame clones and lacks some. This sample has tens of thousands of clones, with approximately 83% found just once. The sample was peripheral blood, taken 28 days after the second AZD1222 dose. These receptors came from an adult who received the AZD1222 COVID-19 vaccine. Both conserved end residues are part of each CDR3. Each record gives: J gene, V gene, clone size, D gene, CDR3 DNA, CDR3 protein. D genes are given only for firm matches. Some rows have no size entry. The others give once, few or many, or a class for an expanded clone.

J gene: TRBJ2-7
V gene: TRBV4-3
clone size: -
D gene: -
CDR3 DNA: TGCGCCAGCAGCCAGGGACTTGACACGTCCTCCTACGAGCAGTACTTC
CDR3 protein: CASSQGLDTSSYEQYF

J gene: TRBJ2-3
V gene: TRBV7-2
clone size: -
D gene: -
CDR3 DNA: TGTGCCAGCAGCTTTCGAGCTGGGCCACAAGATACGCAGTATTTT
CDR3 protein: CASSFRAGPQDTQYF

J gene: TRBJ1-6
V gene: TRBV6-5
clone size: few
D gene: TRBD1
CDR3 DNA: TGTGCCAGCAGTTCCGGACAGGAGAGTTCACCCCTCCACTTT
CDR3 protein: CASSSGQESSPLHF

J gene: TRBJ2-5
V gene: TRBV14
clone size: once
D gene: -
CDR3 DNA: TGTGCCAGCAGCCGCGGACAGATACAAGAGACCCAGTACTTC
CDR3 protein: CASSRGQIQETQYF

J gene: TRBJ2-1
V gene: TRBV19
clone size: -
D gene: -
CDR3 DNA: TGTGCCAGTCAGACTGAAACCTACAATGAGCAGTTCTTC
CDR3 protein: CASQTETYNEQFF

J gene: TRBJ2-7
V gene: TRBV19
clone size: -
D gene: -
CDR3 DNA: TGTGCCAGTAGACAAGGGACATTGAGCTCCTACGAGCAGTACTTC
CDR3 protein: CASRQGTLSSYEQYF

J gene: TRBJ2-7
V gene: TRBV28
clone size: -
D gene: -
CDR3 DNA: TGTGCCAGCAGCCGAGAGGGTTACGAGCAGTACTTC
CDR3 protein: CASSREGYEQYF

J gene: TRBJ1-4
V gene: TRBV7-7
clone size: few
D gene: TRBD1
CDR3 DNA: TGTGCCAGCAGCCTAACAGGGGGAACTAATGAAAAACTGTTTTTT
CDR3 protein: CASSLTGGTNEKLFF

J gene: TRBJ1-1
V gene: TRBV27
clone size: -
D gene: -
CDR3 DNA: TGTGCCAGCAGTTTATCGCAGGGGCTCACTGAAGCTTTCTTT
CDR3 protein: CASSLSQGLTEAFF

J gene: TRBJ2-2
V gene: TRBV2
clone size: -
D gene: -
CDR3 DNA: TGTGCCAGCAGTGAACAGGGGACCGGGGAGCTGTTTTTT
CDR3 protein: CASSEQGTGELFF

J gene: TRBJ1-5
V gene: TRBV18
clone size: -
D gene: -
CDR3 DNA: TGTGCCAGCTCCATTAGCAATCAGCCCCAGCATTTT
CDR3 protein: CASSISNQPQHF

J gene: TRBJ1-2
V gene: TRBV2
clone size: -
D gene: -
CDR3 DNA: TGTGCCAGCAGTAACGGGGGAACTAACTATGGCTACACCTTC
CDR3 protein: CASSNGGTNYGYTF

J gene: TRBJ2-3
V gene: TRBV7-3
clone size: -
D gene: TRBD2
CDR3 DNA: TGTGCCAGCAGCCCTGGGGGGGAGGACACAGATACGCAGTATTTT
CDR3 protein: CASSPGGEDTDTQYF

J gene: TRBJ2-1
V gene: TRBV19
clone size: -
D gene: -
CDR3 DNA: TGTGCCAGTAGTATTGGACAACCGAGCTCCTACAATGAGCAGTTCTTC
CDR3 protein: CASSIGQPSSYNEQFF

J gene: TRBJ1-6
V gene: TRBV5-4
clone size: -
D gene: TRBD1
CDR3 DNA: TGTGCCAGCAGCCCCGGGCAGGGGGGAGCCTATAATTCACCCCTCCACTTT
CDR3 protein: CASSPGQGGAYNSPLHF

J gene: TRBJ1-1
V gene: TRBV27
clone size: -
D gene: TRBD1
CDR3 DNA: TGTGCCAGCAGTTTCCAGGGGGCGGAAGCTTTCTTT
CDR3 protein: CASSFQGAEAFF

J gene: TRBJ2-5
V gene: TRBV24-1
clone size: once
D gene: TRBD1
CDR3 DNA: TGTGCCACCAGTGATTTATTCGGACAGGGGAGGTACTTC
CDR3 protein: CATSDLFGQGRYF

J gene: TRBJ1-4
V gene: TRBV4-3
clone size: -
D gene: -
CDR3 DNA: TGCGCCAGCAGCACAACAGGGATTAATGAAAAACTGTTTTTT
CDR3 protein: CASSTTGINEKLFF

J gene: TRBJ1-2
V gene: TRBV25-1
clone size: few
D gene: TRBD1
CDR3 DNA: TGTGCCAGCAGTGCGGGACAGGGGGCATTTGGCTATGGCTACACCTTC
CDR3 protein: CASSAGQGAFGYGYTF

J gene: TRBJ1-2
V gene: TRBV18
clone size: -
D gene: -
CDR3 DNA: TGTGCCAGCTCACCTGCACTAAAGGACAGAAGTAATGGCTACACCTTC
CDR3 protein: CASSPALKDRSNGYTF

J gene: TRBJ1-2
V gene: TRBV7-3
clone size: -
D gene: TRBD1
CDR3 DNA: TGTGCCAGCAGCCCTCTAGGAGGACAGGACTATGGCTACACCTTC
CDR3 protein: CASSPLGGQDYGYTF

J gene: TRBJ2-1
V gene: TRBV29-1
clone size: -
D gene: -
CDR3 DNA: TGCAGCGTTGGGTTCAGCTTGGGGTCCTACAATGAGCAGTTCTTC
CDR3 protein: CSVGFSLGSYNEQFF

J gene: TRBJ1-2
V gene: TRBV6-4
clone size: -
D gene: -
CDR3 DNA: TGTGCCAGCAGTGACGGGCGCGCCTATGGCTACACCTTC
CDR3 protein: CASSDGRAYGYTF

J gene: TRBJ2-1
V gene: TRBV24-1
clone size: -
D gene: TRBD2
CDR3 DNA: TGTGCCACCAGTGATTTGGCTAGCGGGAGGCCCAACAATGAGCAGTTCTTC
CDR3 protein: CATSDLASGRPNNEQFF

J gene: TRBJ1-6
V gene: TRBV6-5
clone size: -
D gene: TRBD1
CDR3 DNA: TGTGCCAGCAGTTGGGGACAGAGGAGTTCACCCCTCCACTTT
CDR3 protein: CASSWGQRSSPLHF

J gene: TRBJ2-7
V gene: TRBV27
clone size: few
D gene: -
CDR3 DNA: TGTGCCAGCAGTCCACGGATGGGACCTTCCTACGAGCAGTACTTC
CDR3 protein: CASSPRMGPSYEQYF

J gene: TRBJ2-1
V gene: TRBV7-9
clone size: -
D gene: TRBD1
CDR3 DNA: TGTGCCAGCAGCCGGACAGGGTCCGGGGATGAGCAGTTCTTC
CDR3 protein: CASSRTGSGDEQFF

J gene: TRBJ1-1
V gene: TRBV28
clone size: -
D gene: -
CDR3 DNA: TGTGCCAGCAGTTTTCGGGGGCTCAGGGCTGAAGCTTTCTTT
CDR3 protein: CASSFRGLRAEAFF

J gene: TRBJ2-2
V gene: TRBV3-1/TRBV3-2
clone size: -
D gene: TRBD1
CDR3 DNA: TGTGCCAGCAGCCAAACCCCCGGGACAGGGAGCTCTACGAACACCGGGGAGCTGTTTTTT
CDR3 protein: CASSQTPGTGSSTNTGELFF

J gene: TRBJ1-5
V gene: TRBV29-1
clone size: -
D gene: -
CDR3 DNA: TGCAGCGTTGGAGGGTCTAGCAATCAGCCCCAGCATTTT
CDR3 protein: CSVGGSSNQPQHF

J gene: TRBJ2-3
V gene: TRBV19
clone size: -
D gene: TRBD1
CDR3 DNA: TGTGCCAGCCGGGACAGGGGGTGGACTAGCACAGATACGCAGTATTTT
CDR3 protein: CASRDRGWTSTDTQYF

J gene: TRBJ1-1
V gene: TRBV20-1
clone size: once
D gene: -
CDR3 DNA: TGCAGTGCTAGTCTCTTTGGGGGTTTGGGTGAAGCTTTCTTT
CDR3 protein: CSASLFGGLGEAFF

J gene: TRBJ2-7
V gene: TRBV7-8
clone size: -
D gene: -
CDR3 DNA: TGTGCCAGCAGCTTAGGCGGGCCAGGGACCTACGAGCAGTACTTC
CDR3 protein: CASSLGGPGTYEQYF

J gene: TRBJ1-4
V gene: TRBV7-2
clone size: few
D gene: -
CDR3 DNA: TGTGCCAGCAGCTTAGGGGACCGTGATAATGAAAAACTGTTTTTT
CDR3 protein: CASSLGDRDNEKLFF

J gene: TRBJ1-4
V gene: TRBV9
clone size: -
D gene: TRBD1
CDR3 DNA: TGTGCCAGCAGCGTAGGAACTACAGGGGGAACTAATGAAAAACTGTTTTTT
CDR3 protein: CASSVGTTGGTNEKLFF

J gene: TRBJ1-5
V gene: TRBV10-3
clone size: once
D gene: -
CDR3 DNA: TGTGCCATCAGTGACACTGGGGTTCAGCCCCAGCATTTT
CDR3 protein: CAISDTGVQPQHF

J gene: TRBJ1-5
V gene: TRBV6-5
clone size: -
D gene: TRBD1
CDR3 DNA: TGTGCCAGCAGAGTAACAGGGGATAGCAATCAGCCCCAGCATTTT
CDR3 protein: CASRVTGDSNQPQHF

J gene: TRBJ2-1
V gene: TRBV7-8
clone size: -
D gene: TRBD2
CDR3 DNA: TGTGCCAGCAGCTTAACCCCCTCAGCGGGAGGGTTCTTC
CDR3 protein: CASSLTPSAGGFF